This T cell receptor beta chain emerged from a study of blood T cell repertoires in COVID-19. This clone was picked up one time. Assay used: immunoSEQ multiplex PCR; TCRdb lists only in-frame clones, some missing. The sample includes about 270,000 clones, around 87% of them seen just once. Germline V CDR1 and CDR2: MGHRA, YSYEKL. This CDR3 is 15 amino acids long. V gave up 2 bases and J gave up 5 bases; unmatched junction bases: 7. The sequenced material came from peripheral blood. The chain couples TRBV4-1 to TRBJ1-2; 8 positions match TRBD1. This TCR came from a woman between 50 and 59 years old with acute or convalescent COVID-19. The DNA for the CDR3 is TGCGCCAGCAGCCAACAGACAGGGGTTGTTTATGGCTACACCTTC. Protein: CASSQQTGVVYGYTF.